This T cell receptor (beta chain) was captured by sequencing in a study of T-cell memory formation after mild COVID-19 (dated by TCRdb to about 2021). For the wider study: TCR sequence clusters from the two donors were found to be largely donor specific. T-cell clones expanding and contracting after mild COVID-19 in two donors were tracked by longitudinal TCRalpha and TCRbeta repertoire sequencing. The cohort comprised two young, previously healthy adult volunteers, one female and one male. What the authors observed across the whole study: Whether the second-wave clones peaking on day 37 were SARS-CoV-2 specific was not confirmed. Contracting CD4+ clones were located mainly in the CM and EM memory subsets, whereas CD8+ clones were found to be enriched in EMRA. Only a couple of mild cases were covered in the study, and larger cohorts including severe cases with pre-infection samples were considered necessary. Some responding clones were found in pre-infection memory, which suggests that pre-existing cross-reactive memory T cells took part in the SARS-CoV-2 response. Balanced CD4/CD8 phenotypes were observed for clones contracting from day 15 to 85, whereas a bias towards CD4+ was observed for a second wave of clones expanding from day 15 to 37.

The instrument given in TCRdb is Illumina NovaSeq 6000. TCRalpha and TCRbeta cDNA libraries were built by 5'RACE with constant-segment primers, adding sample barcodes and unique molecular identifiers. Trizol reagent was used to extract RNA from every sample. Libraries were amplified in two PCR steps, with a second sample barcode and Illumina TruSeq adapters added in the second step. Sequencing of libraries was performed on an Illumina NovaSeq with 2 x 150 bp paired-end reads. The authors' analysis ran thus. Demultiplexing of reads and collapsing into UMI-guided consensus sequences were performed with migec v1.2.7. Using mixcr v2.1.11, UMI consensuses were aligned to TRA and TRB V and J templates and then assembled into clonotypes. A clonotype was counted as expanded or contracted only if both edgeR and NoisET called the change significant, with noise models trained on biological replicates. For edgeR calls, the thresholds were a false discovery rate-adjusted p below 0.01 and a log2 fold-change of 1. As an exploratory analysis of dynamics, PCA with hierarchical clustering was applied to max-normalized trajectories of the 1000 most abundant clonotypes. Each responding clone was given a CD4 or CD8 phenotype based on the CD4+ and CD8+ repertoires, which had been sequenced separately. The public reads were reprocessed in TCRdb via fastp at Q25 and MiXCR, keeping in-frame beta chains. Rows merge per CDR3 protein into single entries with the most common DNA and genes. The V and J calls reflect TCRdb's pipeline rather than the authors' work. This sample holds approximately 100,000 distinct CDR3 sequences; more than 9.5% were observed only once. The ten biggest clones cover roughly two fifths of the sample.

Worth noting for this clonotype: Which antigen it targets is not known. Base quality data are lacking; no much larger clone is found one base away.

The V end loses 4 bases and the J end loses 9 bases, and a stretch of 16 bases separates them. CDR3 length: 14 amino acids, cysteine to phenylalanine. The read is trimmed to its CDR3 DNA, 42 bases read in frame from base 1. From a lookup of the germline V gene (reference sequence), CDR1 and CDR2 are SEHNR and FQNEAQ. Ficoll-Paque density gradient centrifugation was used to isolate PBMCs. Sequenced input: PBMCs or a T cell subset sorted from them (not recorded which). This clonotype originated in a man between 18 and 35 years old who had mild COVID-19 (a few samples of this study predate the infection). The sample titles of this study are shuffled in the database, so cell type and time point are left out; the donor was told from shared clones. The rearrangement combines TRBV7-9 with TRBJ1-5, with the D gene not confidently named. The bases read TGTGCCAGCAGCTCCCCGGACCGGCGGGGGCCCCAGCATTTT. Translated, this is CASSSPDRRGPQHF.